A selection of T cell receptor beta chains follows, all from one sample in a study of Graves' ophthalmopathy and Graves' hyperthyroidism. One entry per CDR3 protein results from TCRdb running MiXCR on the multiplex PCR reads. The table has around 400,000 distinct CDR3 sequences, about 16% seen once; the top ten hold 1.6%. Material: peripheral blood. The receptor set was obtained from a woman younger than 35 with Graves' ophthalmopathy. Each CDR3 is given with its conserved first and last residue. Fields, in order: J gene, D gene, V gene, clone size, CDR3 DNA, CDR3 protein. The D gene is left open where the match is weak. Clone sizes are given selectively: once, few, many, or a class where the clone is expanded.

j_call: TRBJ1-5; d_call: -; v_call: TRBV6-2/TRBV6-3; clone_size: many; cdr3_nt: TGTGCCAGCAGTTACCGGGACCTCAATCAGCCCCAGCATTTT; cdr3_aa: CASSYRDLNQPQHF
j_call: TRBJ1-6; d_call: -; v_call: TRBV7-9; clone_size: many; cdr3_nt: TGTGCCAGCAGTTTTCAACGGAATTCACCCCTCCACTTT; cdr3_aa: CASSFQRNSPLHF
j_call: TRBJ1-2; d_call: -; v_call: TRBV30; clone_size: many; cdr3_nt: TGTGCCTGCATAATTGCAGGGAAGGACACCTTC; cdr3_aa: CACIIAGKDTF
j_call: TRBJ1-2; d_call: TRBD1; v_call: TRBV4-3; clone_size: few; cdr3_nt: TGCGCCAGCAGCCGGGACAGGGGAACCTCTAACTATGGCTACACCTTC; cdr3_aa: CASSRDRGTSNYGYTF
j_call: TRBJ1-5; d_call: TRBD1; v_call: TRBV27; clone_size: -; cdr3_nt: TGTGCCAGCAGCCGGGGACAGGGCCTAAGGGGCAATCAGCCCCAGCATTTT; cdr3_aa: CASSRGQGLRGNQPQHF
j_call: TRBJ2-2; d_call: -; v_call: TRBV6-1; clone_size: -; cdr3_nt: TGTGCCAGCAGTAGAATTCAGGGTCAGGAGGGCGGGGAGCTGTTTTTT; cdr3_aa: CASSRIQGQEGGELFF
j_call: TRBJ1-5; d_call: TRBD1; v_call: TRBV20-1; clone_size: many; cdr3_nt: TGCAGTGCTAGAGAAGACAGGGTGGTGCGTCAGCCCCAGCATTTT; cdr3_aa: CSAREDRVVRQPQHF
j_call: TRBJ2-2; d_call: -; v_call: TRBV27; clone_size: -; cdr3_nt: TGTGCCAGCAGTCCGCCCCGGCAGGAGAACACCGGGGAGCTGTTTTTT; cdr3_aa: CASSPPRQENTGELFF
j_call: TRBJ1-1; d_call: -; v_call: TRBV12-3/TRBV12-4; clone_size: -; cdr3_nt: TGTGCCAGCATCAAGACCTGGGGCACTGAAGCTTTCTTT; cdr3_aa: CASIKTWGTEAFF
j_call: TRBJ2-5; d_call: TRBD1; v_call: TRBV24-1; clone_size: many; cdr3_nt: TGTGCCACCAGTGATCGGGGGACAGGGGCAGTACAAGAGACCCAGTACTTC; cdr3_aa: CATSDRGTGAVQETQYF
j_call: TRBJ2-7; d_call: TRBD2; v_call: TRBV6-1; clone_size: many; cdr3_nt: TGTGCCAGCAGTGGGACTAGCGGGAGTTCCCACGAGCAGTACTTC; cdr3_aa: CASSGTSGSSHEQYF
j_call: TRBJ2-7; d_call: TRBD1; v_call: TRBV7-9; clone_size: many; cdr3_nt: TGTGCCAGCAATCTACAGGGGCGAGTCTACGAGCAGTACTTC; cdr3_aa: CASNLQGRVYEQYF
j_call: TRBJ2-7; d_call: -; v_call: TRBV28; clone_size: -; cdr3_nt: TGTGCCAGCAGTTTTCTGAGGGACTCCAACTACGAGCAGTACTTC; cdr3_aa: CASSFLRDSNYEQYF
j_call: TRBJ1-3; d_call: -; v_call: TRBV5-1; clone_size: many; cdr3_nt: TGCGCCAGCAGCTTGGTCCCGAGCTCTGGAAACACCATATATTTT; cdr3_aa: CASSLVPSSGNTIYF
j_call: TRBJ2-5; d_call: -; v_call: TRBV12-3/TRBV12-4; clone_size: -; cdr3_nt: TGTGCCAGCAGTTTGGGGGGCCGGACAGTTCAAGAGACCCAGTACTTC; cdr3_aa: CASSLGGRTVQETQYF
j_call: TRBJ2-7; d_call: -; v_call: TRBV6-5; clone_size: many; cdr3_nt: TGTGCCAGCAGTTACTCGAGGGCATCGAGCTCCTACGAGCAGTACTTC; cdr3_aa: CASSYSRASSSYEQYF
j_call: TRBJ1-5; d_call: -; v_call: TRBV20-1; clone_size: -; cdr3_nt: TGCAGTGCCCTTCTGGGGTTACCGAGTCAGCCCCAGCATTTT; cdr3_aa: CSALLGLPSQPQHF
j_call: TRBJ2-7; d_call: -; v_call: TRBV12-3/TRBV12-4; clone_size: -; cdr3_nt: TGTGCCAGCAGTTCAACGGACGTCTACGAGCAGTACTTC; cdr3_aa: CASSSTDVYEQYF
j_call: TRBJ1-5; d_call: -; v_call: TRBV7-6; clone_size: many; cdr3_nt: TGTGCCAGCAGCTTAGTATACGGAAGCAATCAGCCCCAGCATTTT; cdr3_aa: CASSLVYGSNQPQHF
j_call: TRBJ2-7; d_call: TRBD1; v_call: TRBV6-1; clone_size: many; cdr3_nt: TGTGCCAGCAGTGTGCGGGACAGGGCGTACGAGCAGTACTTC; cdr3_aa: CASSVRDRAYEQYF
j_call: TRBJ2-5; d_call: TRBD1; v_call: TRBV4-2; clone_size: many; cdr3_nt: TGTGCCAGCAGCCACGCCCGAGGACAGGGGGGAGAGACCCAGTACTTC; cdr3_aa: CASSHARGQGGETQYF
j_call: TRBJ1-1; d_call: -; v_call: TRBV12-3/TRBV12-4; clone_size: -; cdr3_nt: TGTGCCAGCGGCTCCGGTGCGTCGGGCACTGAAGCTTTCTTT; cdr3_aa: CASGSGASGTEAFF
j_call: TRBJ2-6; d_call: TRBD1; v_call: TRBV4-1; clone_size: many; cdr3_nt: TGCGCCAGCAGCCAAGTCTCTGGGACAGGGGACTCTGGGGCCAACGTCCTGACTTTC; cdr3_aa: CASSQVSGTGDSGANVLTF
j_call: TRBJ1-3; d_call: -; v_call: TRBV11-2; clone_size: many; cdr3_nt: TGTGCCAGCAGCTTAGGCCCCAGCTCTGGAAACACCATATATTTT; cdr3_aa: CASSLGPSSGNTIYF
j_call: TRBJ1-6; d_call: -; v_call: TRBV20-1; clone_size: many; cdr3_nt: TGCAGTGCTAGGATCAGTCGAGACTGGAGTAATTCACCCCTCCACTTT; cdr3_aa: CSARISRDWSNSPLHF